This T cell receptor beta chain was captured by sequencing in a study of T cell repertoires in cytomegalovirus infection. Whole-study findings and limits: Summed frequency of public TCR beta families distinguished CMV carriers with the relevant HLA. The ex vivo response was dominated by HLA-C-restricted CMV-specific TCR beta clonotypes.

This CDR3 has 13 residues. Germline V CDR1 and CDR2: SNHLY, FYNNEI. Trimming took 6 bases from V and 0 from J, leaving 9 bases between them. This clonotype was seen repeatedly, ten times or more. What it binds is unknown. MiXCR, applied by TCRdb to the reads, yields one record per CDR3 protein. Of a few hundred thousand distinct CDR3 sequences in the sample, roughly a sixth were seen once. The chain joins TRBV2 to TRBJ2-7; D perhaps matches TRBD2 (7 bases). The origin of this receptor is a human donor in good health (CMV status not recorded). Some clones in this sample may be carry-over from other donors' samples. Source material: PBMCs. CDR3 sequence reads: CASRAGASYEQYF. As DNA, the CDR3 is TGTGCCAGCAGGGCGGGGGCCTCCTACGAGCAGTACTTC.